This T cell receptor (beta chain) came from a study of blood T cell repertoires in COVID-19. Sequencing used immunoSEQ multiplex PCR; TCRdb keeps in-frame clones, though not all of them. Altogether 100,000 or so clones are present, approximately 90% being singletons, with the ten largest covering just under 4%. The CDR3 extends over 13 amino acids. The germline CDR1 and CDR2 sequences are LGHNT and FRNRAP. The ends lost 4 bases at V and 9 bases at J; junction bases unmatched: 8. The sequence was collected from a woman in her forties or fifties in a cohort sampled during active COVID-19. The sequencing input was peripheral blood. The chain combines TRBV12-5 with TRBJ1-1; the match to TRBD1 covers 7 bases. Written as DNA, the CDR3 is TGTGCTAGTGGTTCCCTCCGGACAGGACAAGCTTTCTTT. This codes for CASGSLRTGQAFF.